One and the same sample provided the 18 T cell receptor beta chains below, sequenced in a study of blood T cell repertoires in COVID-19. Sequencing used immunoSEQ multiplex PCR; TCRdb keeps in-frame clones, though not all of them. The sample carries 180,000 or so clones, approximately 88% recorded once. Sequencing input: peripheral blood. The receptor set was obtained from a woman aged 25 to 39 with acute or convalescent COVID-19.

V is TRBV7-6 and J is TRBJ1-3; D remains unclear. Germline V gives CDR1 SGHVS, CDR2 FNYEAQ. The CDR3 totals 13 residues. V shed 3 bases and J shed 0 bases, with 3 bases lying between them. The CDR3 DNA reads as TGTGCCAGCAGCTTGCGCTCTGGAAACACCATATATTTT. Amino acids: CASSLRSGNTIYF. Full variable domain (outside the CDR3, taken from reference TRBV7-6 and TRBJ1-3): GAGVSQSPRYKVTKRGQDVALRCDPISGHVSLYWYRQALGQGPEFLTYFNYEAQQDKSGLPNDRFSAERPEGSISTLTIQRTEQRDSAMYRCASSLRSGNTIYFGEGSWLTVV.

The chain links TRBV5-1 to TRBJ2-7, with 9 bases that match TRBD2. Trimming took 0 bases from V and 5 from J; bases not matched to a gene: 6. Germline V CDR1 and CDR2: SGHRS, YFSETQ. The CDR3 has 15 residues. CDR3 sequence: CASSLVVAGEDEQYF. The DNA for the CDR3 is TGCGCCAGCAGCTTGGTGGTAGCGGGAGAGGACGAGCAGTACTTC. Filled out from reference TRBV5-1 and TRBJ2-7, the complete variable domain reads KAGVTQTPRYLIKTRGQQVTLSCSPISGHRSVSWYQQTPGQGLQFLFEYFSETQRNKGNFPGRFSGRQFSNSRSEMNVSTLELGDSALYLCASSLVVAGEDEQYFGPGTRLTVT.

The rearrangement joins TRBV6-6 to TRBJ2-7; 7 bases align to TRBD2. The CDR3 extends over 14 amino acids. The V segment lost 5 bases and the J segment 4 bases; nucleotides outside the gene matches: 8. Germline loops: CDR1 MNHNY, CDR2 SVGAGI (reference sequence). The CDR3 here is CASSPSRGGYEQYF. The DNA of the CDR3 is TGTGCCAGCAGTCCCTCTCGGGGAGGGTACGAGCAGTACTTC.

The V call is TRBV10-3, the J call TRBJ1-5; no reliable D call. Trimming pared 1 base from V and 6 bases from J, leaving 7 bases between. Per germline, CDR1 ENHRY and CDR2 SYGVKD. The length of the CDR3 is 13 residues. Written as DNA, the CDR3 is TGTGCCATCAGTGAGTACACGGGTCAGCCCCAGCATTTT. It specifies CAISEYTGQPQHF.

This chain links TRBV9 with TRBJ2-1, with 7 bases lining up with TRBD2. Germline V gene sequence: CDR1 SGDLS, CDR2 YYNGEE. With 2 bases clipped from V and 3 bases from J, the junction kept 5 bases outside the gene matches. CDR3 length equals 15 residues. CDR3 sequence (DNA): TGTGCCAGCAGCGTTCAGGGAGGGTACTACAATGAGCAGTTCTTC. Translation: CASSVQGGYYNEQFF.

J is TRBJ2-3 and V is TRBV28, with TRBD2 identical over 9 bases. Germline V gene sequence: CDR1 MDHEN, CDR2 SYDVKM. The CDR3 extends over 14 amino acids. J lost 3 bases, V lost 8 bases, and 6 bases had no gene match. The CDR3 sequence: CASALAGVTDTQYF. DNA of the CDR3: TGTGCCAGCGCATTAGCGGGAGTTACAGATACGCAGTATTTT. Full variable domain (missing parts from reference TRBV28 and TRBJ2-3): DVKVTQSSRYLVKRTGEKVFLECVQDMDHENMFWYRQDPGLGLRLIYFSYDVKMKEKGDIPEGYSVSREKKERFSLILESASTNQTSMYLCASALAGVTDTQYFGPGTRLTVL.

This chain connects TRBV6-5 to TRBJ2-1; D gene unclear. Per the germline V gene, CDR1 is MNHEY and CDR2 is SVGAGI. This CDR3 region has 11 residues. Trimming shortened V by 6 bases and J by 15 bases, and 15 bases separated the two germline ends. In nucleotides, the CDR3 is TGTGCCAGCAGGACCCCCCGAGGAATGTTCTTC. Translation: CASRTPRGMFF.

V is TRBV19 and J is TRBJ2-7; 8 bases are shared with TRBD2. This CDR3 comprises 15 residues. J lost 3 bases, V lost 5 bases, and 9 bases had no gene match. Germline assignment: CDR1 LNHDA and CDR2 SQIVND (reference sequence). CDR3 sequence reads: CASSPQEGLGYEQYF. CDR3 DNA: TGTGCCAGTAGTCCCCAGGAGGGACTAGGCTACGAGCAGTACTTC.

Note on this clone: An end of the junction differs from the germline gene, which may be a read error. The chain uses TRBV15 and TRBJ2-7, with D possibly matching TRBD1 (6 bases). The germline CDR1 and CDR2 sequences are LNHNV and YYDKDF (reference sequence). The CDR3 runs 12 residues. In DNA, the CDR3 is TGTGCCACCAGCAGAGATATGGGGGCTCCGCACTTC. Translation gives CATSRDMGAPHF.

V and J are TRBV2 and TRBJ2-2; perhaps TRBD1 as D (5 bases). The CDR3 spans 14 residues. The V gene lost 6 bases and the J gene lost 4 bases, with 12 bases spanning the gap. Looked up from germline, CDR1 is SNHLY and CDR2 is FYNNEI. The CDR3 region has the DNA TGTGCCAGCAGCGGAAAAGGGGTCACCGGGGAGCTGTTTTTT. This translates into CASSGKGVTGELFF.

This clone showed up just once. The genes are TRBV4-1 and TRBJ1-5, with unresolved D. The CDR3 sequence is 15 residues long. The germline V gene encodes CDR1 MGHRA and CDR2 YSYEKL. With 0 bases removed from V and 8 bases from J, the gap between germline ends came to 14 bases. The CDR3 sequence is CASSQESGFSKPQHF. CDR3 DNA sequence: TGCGCCAGCAGCCAAGAGTCGGGGTTTTCTAAGCCCCAGCATTTT.

This rearrangement joins TRBV7-6 to TRBJ2-5; D is unresolved. Germline lookup yields CDR1 SGHVS and CDR2 FNYEAQ. There are 14 residues in the CDR3. V dropped 2 bases and J dropped 7 bases, with 14 bases sitting between them. The CDR3 spells CASSLLIISGTQYF. CDR3 DNA: TGTGCCAGCAGCTTACTGATCATATCGGGGACCCAGTACTTC.

This clone was observed a handful of times. The DNA is left out, because the CDR3 cannot be placed on it with certainty; the CDR3 is given as TCRdb lists it. This sequence joins TRBV1 and TRBJ2-7; TRBD2 is taken as the D call from the table, unchecked against the DNA. TRBV1 is assigned pseudogene status. Both ends counted, the CDR3 spans 12 residues. The CDR3 sequence: CTRRMEDRYLCF.

This chain connects TRBV5-1 to TRBJ2-1, with 7 bases lining up with TRBD2. CDR3 length: 14 residues. The junction had 6 bases not matched to a gene; V was cut back by 0 bases and J by 9 bases. Looked up from germline, CDR1 is SGHRS and CDR2 is YFSETQ. CDR3 bases: TGCGCCAGCAGCTTGGGGAGCGGGATAATTGAGCAGTTCTTC. It encodes CASSLGSGIIEQFF.

The chain recombines TRBV15 with TRBJ2-6; a possible D gene is TRBD1 (5 bases). Germline V gene data show CDR1 as LNHNV and CDR2 as YYDKDF (reference sequence). The CDR3 length is 15 residues. V lost 3 bases and J lost 3, with 9 bases in between. This chain's CDR3 is CATSSQGFGANVLTF. The CDR3 coding sequence is TGTGCCACCAGCAGCCAGGGCTTTGGGGCCAACGTCCTGACTTTC.

Of note for this clone: The sample holds other DNA sequences that translate to the same CDR3. This chain connects TRBV11-2 to TRBJ1-6; D unclear. V was clipped by 1 base and J by 9 bases, with 4 bases between them. The CDR3 consists of 12 residues. Germline V gene data show CDR1 as SGHAT and CDR2 as FQNNGV. CDR3 bases: TGTGCCAGCAGCTTAGCGTTTTCACCCCTCCACTTT. It is translated as CASSLAFSPLHF.

The rearrangement links TRBV28 to TRBJ2-3, with a possible D match to TRBD2 (5 bases). This CDR3 is 11 amino acids long. CDR1 and CDR2 (germline): MDHEN, SYDVKM. V dropped 3 bases and J dropped 14 bases, with 12 bases sitting between them. DNA for the CDR3: TGTGCCAGCAGTTTCGCTCGGGAATCGTATTTT. Translated: CASSFARESYF.

The chain uses TRBV5-6 and TRBJ2-6; tentatively, D is TRBD2 (6 bases). Germline V gives CDR1 SGHDT, CDR2 YYEEEE. The CDR3 runs to 14 residues. V lost 6 bases and J lost 6, with 13 bases in between. The CDR3 DNA reads TGTGCCAGCAACGCAGGGACTGAGGCCAACGTCCTGACTTTC. Its translation: CASNAGTEANVLTF.